One and the same sample provided the 19 T cell receptor beta chains below, sequenced in a study of cytomegalovirus exposure and HLA in healthy donors. Method: immunoSEQ multiplex PCR; TCRdb's copy keeps in-frame clones and lacks some. The table includes about 130,000 clones, about 88% detected once. Sequencing was done on a sample of PBMCs. All receptors derive from a young man in good health and CMV-seronegative.

This chain uses TRBV5-1 with TRBJ2-3; weak D call: TRBD2 (6 bases). The CDR3 runs 16 residues. Germline values: CDR1 SGHRS, CDR2 YFSETQ. The germline V and J ends were trimmed by 2 bases and 0 bases, with 13 bases remaining between them. CDR3 sequence: CASSFGGSGSTDTQYF. Here the CDR3 DNA reads TGCGCCAGCAGCTTCGGGGGTTCAGGGAGCACAGATACGCAGTATTTT. The complete variable domain, with remaining parts taken from reference TRBV5-1 and TRBJ2-3, reads KAGVTQTPRYLIKTRGQQVTLSCSPISGHRSVSWYQQTPGQGLQFLFEYFSETQRNKGNFPGRFSGRQFSNSRSEMNVSTLELGDSALYLCASSFGGSGSTDTQYFGPGTRLTVL.

This clone appeared once. V usage is TRBV15 and J usage is TRBJ2-5; TRBD2 aligns across 13 bases. CDR1 is LNHNV and CDR2 is YYDKDF in the germline V gene (reference sequence). V was clipped by 3 bases and J by 4 bases; unmatched bases: 11. This CDR3 has 18 amino acids. The CDR3 is CATSRTGTSGTRGETQYF. CDR3 nucleotides: TGTGCCACCAGCAGGACCGGGACTAGCGGGACCAGGGGAGAGACCCAGTACTTC. The full variable domain, in which reference TRBV15 and TRBJ2-5 provide the parts outside the CDR3, is DAMVIQNPRYQVTQFGKPVTLSCSQTLNHNVMYWYQQKSSQAPKLLFHYYDKDFNNEADTPDNFQSRRPNTSFCFLDIRSPGLGDTAMYLCATSRTGTSGTRGETQYFGPGTRLLVL.

The V and J genes are TRBV5-6 and TRBJ2-1; 7 nucleotides match TRBD2. Germline V gives CDR1 SGHDT, CDR2 YYEEEE. The length of the CDR3 is 14 residues. The V segment lost 4 bases and the J segment 4 bases; nucleotides outside the gene matches: 5. DNA of the CDR3: TGTGCCAGCAGCAGACCTAGCGGTTACAATGAGCAGTTCTTC. The encoded protein is CASSRPSGYNEQFF.

This clone was counted once. The chain carries TRBV5-1 and TRBJ2-7; TRBD1 matches 8 bases. V trimming: 4 bases; J trimming: 6 bases; junction bases outside the gene matches: 6. This CDR3 contains 13 residues. Germline assignment: CDR1 SGHRS and CDR2 YFSETQ. The CDR3 loop is CASSRTGSSEQYF. DNA of the CDR3: TGCGCCAGCAGCCGGACAGGGAGTTCCGAGCAGTACTTC.

V gene TRBV2 combines with J gene TRBJ2-5, with D maybe TRBD2 (5 bases). The germline V and J ends were trimmed by 4 bases and 2 bases, with 17 bases remaining between them. CDR1 is SNHLY, CDR2 FYNNEI, per germline. The CDR3 is 16 residues long. This CDR3 reads CASSGRSGLSQETQYF. In DNA, the CDR3 is TGTGCCAGCAGTGGCCGTTCCGGACTCTCTCAAGAGACCCAGTACTTC. Full variable domain (missing parts from reference TRBV2 and TRBJ2-5): EPEVTQTPSHQVTQMGQEVILRCVPISNHLYFYWYRQILGQKVEFLVSFYNNEISEKSEIFDDQFSVERPDGSNFTLKIRSTKLEDSAMYFCASSGRSGLSQETQYFGPGTRLLVL.

This sequence joins TRBV6-5 and TRBJ2-1, with 9 bases aligning to TRBD2. CDR3 length equals 13 residues. Germline loops: CDR1 MNHEY, CDR2 SVGAGI. Unmatched junction bases numbered 9, after V lost 10 bases and J lost 8 bases. The CDR3 spells CATGGRAVDEQFF. CDR3 bases: TGTGCCACCGGCGGGAGGGCCGTTGATGAGCAGTTCTTC.

The CDR3 loop reads CASNRQGRNEQFF. The CDR3 DNA follows: TGTGCCAGCAACCGGCAGGGAAGGAATGAGCAGTTCTTC. The chain combines TRBV27 with TRBJ2-1, with D perhaps TRBD1 (5 bases). In germline, CDR1 is MNHEY, CDR2 SMNVEV (reference sequence). CDR3 size: 13 residues. V dropped 7 bases and J dropped 7 bases, with 14 bases sitting between them.

This chain links TRBV9 with TRBJ2-3, with unresolved D. CDR1 is SGDLS and CDR2 is YYNGEE in the germline V gene. The CDR3 runs 15 residues. V was trimmed by 0 bases and J by 0 bases, leaving 8 bases between them. The CDR3 bases are TGTGCCAGCAGCGTAGGGTGGCCTAGCACAGATACGCAGTATTTT. Amino acids: CASSVGWPSTDTQYF.

The rearrangement uses TRBV25-1 and TRBJ1-5; 7 nucleotides line up with TRBD1. Germline V gene data show CDR1 as MGHDK and CDR2 as SYGVNS. Trimming at V came to 6 bases and at J to 5 bases, leaving 4 bases not matched to a gene. The CDR3 is 13 amino acids. CDR3 loop: CASRDREDQPQHF. Here the CDR3 DNA reads TGTGCCAGCAGAGACAGGGAAGATCAGCCCCAGCATTTT.

The J gene is TRBJ1-2, the V gene TRBV7-9, with a tentative D call TRBD1 (5 bases). Trimming removed 1 base at V and 3 bases at J, with 12 bases between. Germline CDR1 is SEHNR and CDR2 is FQNEAQ (reference sequence). CDR3 size: 15 residues. CDR3 in amino acids: CASSLVAREYYGYTF. In DNA form, the CDR3 reads TGTGCCAGCAGCTTAGTCGCCAGGGAATACTATGGCTACACCTTC.

The chain uses TRBV18 and TRBJ2-2; the D is unclear. The ends were cut back, 3 bases at V and 5 bases at J, with 10 bases in the middle. Germline CDR1 is KGHSH and CDR2 is LQKENI. The CDR3 spans 14 residues. The CDR3 loop is CASSPRYGTGELFF. In nucleotides, the CDR3 is TGTGCCAGCTCACCGCGGTATGGGACCGGGGAGCTGTTTTTT.

V gene TRBV30 combines with J gene TRBJ1-2; no firm D call. Trimming took off 0 bases at V and 3 bases at J, with 11 bases between the two ends. Germline values: CDR1 GTSNPN, CDR2 SVGIG (reference sequence). The CDR3 loop spans 14 amino acids. The CDR3 spells CAWSVNRDHYGYTF. The CDR3 region has the DNA TGTGCCTGGAGTGTAAATCGCGATCACTATGGCTACACCTTC. Based on the CDR3 plus reference TRBV30 and TRBJ1-2, the full variable domain is SQTIHQWPATLVQPVGSPLSLECTVEGTSNPNLYWYRQAAGRGLQLLFYSVGIGQISSEVPQNLSASRPQDRQFILSSKKLLLSDSGFYLCAWSVNRDHYGYTFGSGTRLTVV.

This chain connects TRBV12-5 to TRBJ1-2; TRBD1 aligns across 8 bases. Looked up from germline, CDR1 is LGHNT and CDR2 is FRNRAP. The V gene end was trimmed by 5 bases and the J gene end by 8 bases; junction bases not matched to a gene: 10. The CDR3 length is 14 residues. The CDR3 nucleotides read TGTGCTAGTGGTCTCGGACAGGGTTCGGAGGGCTACACCTTC. It encodes CASGLGQGSEGYTF.

Here the CDR3 DNA reads TGTGCCAGCAGGTGGAGACAGGGGGCGAGCGGGCCAGATACGCAGTATTTT. Its translation is CASRWRQGASGPDTQYF. V and J are TRBV27 and TRBJ2-3, with 10 bases that match TRBD1. Losses at the gene ends were 6 bases for V and 4 bases for J; bases not matched to a gene: 13. Germline assignment: CDR1 MNHEY and CDR2 SMNVEV (reference sequence). CDR3 length: 17 residues.

The chain recombines TRBV5-1 with TRBJ1-5, with no clear D. Trimming took off 5 bases at V and 2 bases at J, with 14 bases between the two ends. The CDR3 is 15 amino acids. Germline CDR1 SGHRS, CDR2 YFSETQ. The CDR3 is CASSREGSGNQPQHF. CDR3 in DNA: TGCGCCAGCAGTCGTGAGGGAAGTGGCAATCAGCCCCAGCATTTT.

The chain combines TRBV6-5 with TRBJ2-1; unclear D gene. CDR1 is MNHEY and CDR2 is SVGAGI in the germline V gene. CDR3 length equals 15 residues. V was pared by 2 bases and J by 8 bases, with 16 bases between. CDR3 nucleotides: TGTGCCAGCAGTTACCTCATCGGGTCGGTCGATGAGCAGTTCTTC. It encodes CASSYLIGSVDEQFF.

This clone was found once. The V gene is TRBV6-1, the J gene TRBJ1-4; no clear D gene. Per the germline V gene, CDR1 is MNHNS and CDR2 is SASEGT. Trimming removed 8 bases at V and 3 bases at J, with 10 bases between. CDR3 length: 13 residues. CDR3 sequence: CASAAAPNEKLFF. The DNA of the CDR3 is TGTGCCAGCGCGGCAGCCCCTAATGAAAAACTGTTTTTT.

This sequence joins TRBV5-1 and TRBJ1-5; D is unclear. CDR1 SGHRS and CDR2 YFSETQ come from the germline V gene. V was clipped by 1 base and J by 1 base, with 15 bases between them. The CDR3 spans 17 residues. CDR3 coding DNA: TGCGCCAGCAGCTTGAGTGGAGGGCCGAGGAGCAATCAGCCCCAGCATTTT. Encoded protein: CASSLSGGPRSNQPQHF.

This clone has a handful of counts. The CDR3 DNA reads as TGTGCCAGCTCCCTCGGGGGGAGACAGCCCCAGCATTTT. It encodes CASSLGGRQPQHF. This chain uses TRBV2 with TRBJ1-5; weak D call: TRBD1 (5 bases). The CDR3 consists of 13 residues. Trimming took 8 bases from V and 7 from J, leaving 15 bases between them. The germline V gene encodes CDR1 SNHLY and CDR2 FYNNEI.